The next 27 T cell receptor beta chains were all read from a single sample in a study of CD4+ T cells in melanoma. Sequencing used immunoSEQ multiplex PCR; TCRdb keeps in-frame clones, though not all of them. The data contain several thousand clones, approximately 65% of them singletons. The material sequenced was cells from a culture (not recorded whether cultured in vitro). The receptors stem from a human donor with melanoma.

The chain is built from TRBV7-6 and TRBJ1-5, with TRBD1 as a possible D gene (6 bases). The CDR3 has 15 residues. Germline values: CDR1 SGHVS, CDR2 FNYEAQ. V was cut by 2 bases and J by 3 bases, with 11 bases left in between. CDR3 residues: CASSLSDRFNQPQHF. CDR3 sequence (DNA): TGTGCCAGCAGCTTATCCGACAGGTTCAATCAGCCCCAGCATTTT.

CDR3 in amino acids: CASSYSSAGSYEQYF. The CDR3 coding sequence is TGTGCCAGCAGTTACTCGTCGGCAGGATCCTACGAGCAGTACTTC. This chain joins TRBV6-5 and TRBJ2-7; D is unresolved. The CDR3 has 15 amino acids. Germline V gives CDR1 MNHEY, CDR2 SVGAGI. Trimming cost V 0 bases and J 1 base, with 10 bases left between them.

Here the CDR3 DNA reads TGTGCCAGCAGGGGACAGGGGCCCGAAGTCGAGCAGTTCTTC. Protein sequence: CASRGQGPEVEQFF. The chain links TRBV21-1 to TRBJ2-1; the DNA was not compared with TRBD1, the D call given in the table. TRBV21-1 is an annotated pseudogene. This CDR3 is 14 amino acids long.

This clone was counted once. The rearrangement uses TRBV5-6 and TRBJ2-1; D may match TRBD1 or TRBD2 (6 bases each). In germline, CDR1 is SGHDT, CDR2 YYEEEE. The germline V and J ends were trimmed by 0 bases and 6 bases, with 10 bases remaining between them. CDR3 length equals 14 residues. The CDR3 DNA follows: TGTGCCAGCAGCTTGGGAGGGGGGCCCAATGAGCAGTTCTTC. This encodes CASSLGGGPNEQFF.

V is TRBV5-5 and J is TRBJ2-7; no clear D gene. The CDR3 totals 15 residues. V was cut by 3 bases and J by 4 bases, with 17 bases left in between. CDR1 is SGHKS, CDR2 YYEKEE, per germline (reference sequence). CDR3 in amino acids: CASSWMPQENYEQYF. The DNA for the CDR3 is TGTGCCAGCAGCTGGATGCCGCAGGAGAATTACGAGCAGTACTTC.

The chain carries TRBV27 and TRBJ1-3; 8 bases match TRBD1. The germline V gene has CDR1 MNHEY and CDR2 SMNVEV (reference sequence). The CDR3 contains 15 residues. Losses at the gene ends were 5 bases for V and 2 bases for J; bases not matched to a gene: 5. DNA for the CDR3: TGTGCCAGCAGTGCCACAGGGGGTACTGGAAACACCATATATTTT. This translates into CASSATGGTGNTIYF.

V and J are TRBV25-1 and TRBJ2-1; unclear D gene. This CDR3 spans 15 amino acids. CDR1 and CDR2 from the germline V gene are MGHDK and SYGVNS. V lost 4 bases and J 8 bases, leaving 18 bases between the germline ends. The CDR3 loop reads CASSAQLWALDEQFF. The CDR3 DNA reads as TGTGCCAGCAGTGCCCAACTGTGGGCTCTCGATGAGCAGTTCTTC.

The CDR3 region is CASSPWDSSGNTIYF. As DNA, the CDR3 is TGTGCCAGCAGCCCCTGGGACAGTTCTGGAAACACCATATATTTT. The chain employs TRBV7-9 and TRBJ1-3; 7 positions match TRBD1. With V trimmed by 5 bases and J by 1 base, 5 bases remained unmatched. The CDR3 is 15 amino acids. The germline gives CDR1 SEHNR, CDR2 FQNEAQ (reference sequence).

The rearrangement uses TRBV27 and TRBJ2-1; D is ambiguous. The CDR3 runs 12 residues. Germline CDR1 and CDR2: MNHEY and SMNVEV (reference sequence). V dropped 7 bases and J dropped 7 bases, with 11 bases sitting between them. DNA for the CDR3: TGTGCCAGCACCGATAGTTGGAATGAGCAGTTCTTC. Protein: CASTDSWNEQFF.

This clone was observed once. V usage is TRBV7-3 and J usage is TRBJ1-5, with unresolved D. With 2 bases removed from V and 7 bases from J, the gap between germline ends came to 21 bases. The germline V gene encodes CDR1 SGHTA and CDR2 FQGTGA. The CDR3 is 17 residues long. In nucleotides, the CDR3 is TGTGCCAGCAGCTTAGGCGCGAGGGCCGGGAGTCGGCAGCCCCAGCATTTT. As protein: CASSLGARAGSRQPQHF.

This clone rates as medium-sized (0.01 to 0.1%). This chain joins TRBV5-5 and TRBJ1-1; D remains ambiguous. Between the trimmed V and J ends, which lost 0 bases and 5 bases, there was a span of 11 bases. CDR1 and CDR2 from the germline V gene are SGHKS and YYEKEE (reference sequence). The CDR3 has 14 amino acids. The CDR3, as DNA: TGTGCCAGCAGCTTGGTCCAGCGAGGAACTGAAGCTTTCTTT. It codes for CASSLVQRGTEAFF.

The genes are TRBV7-3 and TRBJ2-1; D is uncertain. Trimming shortened V by 5 bases and J by 7 bases, and 12 bases separated the two germline ends. Germline V gene data show CDR1 as SGHTA and CDR2 as FQGTGA. The CDR3 is 13 amino acids. The CDR3 reads CASSPPSLNEQFF. The CDR3 region has the DNA TGTGCCAGCAGCCCCCCATCCCTTAATGAGCAGTTCTTC.

This clone came up a few times. The sample holds other DNA sequences that translate to the same CDR3. This chain uses TRBV6-5 with TRBJ2-7; 7 bases align to TRBD1. CDR1 and CDR2 from the germline V gene are MNHEY and SVGAGI. The CDR3 length is 14 residues. Losses at the gene ends were 5 bases for V and 2 bases for J; bases not matched to a gene: 6. The CDR3: CASSLGQAAYEQYF. CDR3 nucleotide sequence: TGTGCCAGCAGTCTAGGACAGGCTGCCTACGAGCAGTACTTC.

This chain joins TRBV10-3 and TRBJ2-7; D possibly matches TRBD1 or TRBD2 (5 bases each). V was shortened by 0 bases and J by 5 bases, with 17 bases between the two germline ends. The CDR3 has 16 amino acids. The V gene's germline CDR1 is ENHRY and CDR2 SYGVKD. Here the CDR3 DNA reads TGTGCCATCAGTGAGTCCCGGGGAGTGGTGGACAACGAGCAGTACTTC. Amino acids: CAISESRGVVDNEQYF.

This rearrangement joins TRBV7-9 to TRBJ2-2; D remains unclear. CDR1 is SEHNR, CDR2 FQNEAQ, per germline (reference sequence). The CDR3 has 16 residues. V was trimmed by 5 bases and J by 1 base, leaving 14 bases between them. The CDR3 reads CASSENRRENTGELFF. CDR3 nucleotide sequence: TGTGCCAGCAGCGAAAATCGGCGAGAGAACACCGGGGAGCTGTTTTTT.

The chain employs TRBV5-4 and TRBJ2-7; D is ambiguous. V was cut by 2 bases and J by 1 base, with 10 bases left in between. CDR3 length: 14 residues. Looked up from germline, CDR1 is SGHNT and CDR2 is YYREEE (reference sequence). The CDR3 DNA is TGTGCCAGCAGCTTTGGCCTGGGTTCCTACGAGCAGTACTTC. The encoded protein is CASSFGLGSYEQYF.

The chain is built from TRBV15 and TRBJ1-1, with D perhaps TRBD1 (6 bases). The germline V gene has CDR1 LNHNV and CDR2 YYDKDF (reference sequence). The CDR3 runs 15 residues. Trimming pared 5 bases from V and 2 bases from J, leaving 15 bases between. This chain's CDR3 is CATSADRLGNTEAFF. CDR3 in DNA: TGTGCCACCAGCGCAGACAGGTTGGGCAACACTGAAGCTTTCTTT.

The chain combines TRBV7-9 with TRBJ2-3; 12 nucleotides align to TRBD2. V shed 2 bases and J 7 bases; nucleotides not matched to a gene: 4. Germline CDR1 reads SEHNR; CDR2 reads FQNEAQ (reference sequence). The CDR3 extends over 15 amino acids. CDR3 nucleotide sequence: TGTGCCAGCAGCTTACCTAGCGGGGGGGCCCATACGCAGTATTTT. This translates into CASSLPSGGAHTQYF.

Points on this clone: The identical CDR3 is also encoded by other nucleotide sequences in the sample. J is TRBJ2-1 and V is TRBV27; D unresolved. Trimming pared 2 bases from V and 6 bases from J, leaving 23 bases between. The CDR3 runs 18 residues. Germline V CDR1 and CDR2: MNHEY, SMNVEV (reference sequence). The CDR3 region is CASSLLFGTVVGGNEQFF. The CDR3 bases are TGTGCCAGCAGTTTACTGTTCGGAACCGTGGTGGGTGGCAATGAGCAGTTCTTC.

Relative to its sample, this clone is medium-sized (0.01 to 0.1%). The rearrangement links TRBV7-9 to TRBJ1-1; D is possibly TRBD1 (5 bases). V lost 6 bases and J 4 bases, leaving 12 bases between the germline ends. Germline CDR1 and CDR2: SEHNR and FQNEAQ (reference sequence). The CDR3 has 13 residues. The CDR3 DNA reads as TGTGCCAGCAGGCCCATCGGGGGCACTGAAGCTTTCTTT. This sequence encodes CASRPIGGTEAFF.

This chain connects TRBV5-1 to TRBJ1-2; D gene ambiguous. Germline V gene sequence: CDR1 SGHRS, CDR2 YFSETQ. CDR3 size: 13 residues. Trimming removed 4 bases at V and 2 bases at J, with 9 bases between. Written as DNA, the CDR3 is TGCGCCAGCAGCCGGCAGGAGAACTATGGCTACACCTTC. Protein product: CASSRQENYGYTF.

The chain uses TRBV29-1 and TRBJ2-1; TRBD1 matches 8 bases. The J segment lost 0 bases and the V segment lost 0 bases, leaving 10 bases of the junction unmatched. CDR1 is SQVTM and CDR2 is ANQGSEA in the germline V gene. The CDR3 contains 18 residues. Here the CDR3 DNA reads TGCAGCGTTGAAGATCTGGAGACAGGGGTTCGCTCCTACAATGAGCAGTTCTTC. This translates into CSVEDLETGVRSYNEQFF.

J is TRBJ2-7 and V is TRBV14, with D possibly TRBD1 on 6 matching bases. The length of the CDR3 is 14 residues. CDR1 SGHDN and CDR2 FVKESK come from the germline V gene. Trimming took 4 bases from V and 5 from J, leaving 15 bases between them. Here the CDR3 DNA reads TGTGCCAGCAGCCTATACAGGGATGGCGACGAGCAGTACTTC. This gives the protein CASSLYRDGDEQYF.

This clone was observed a handful of times. This chain joins TRBV19 and TRBJ1-2; perhaps TRBD1 as D (5 bases). V lost 2 bases to trimming and J lost 2 bases, with 12 bases between them. This CDR3 has 15 amino acids. Germline lookup yields CDR1 LNHDA and CDR2 SQIVND (reference sequence). Here the CDR3 reads CASSIKSWDNYGYTF. As DNA, the CDR3 is TGTGCCAGTAGTATAAAATCTTGGGACAACTATGGCTACACCTTC.

This chain joins TRBV27 and TRBJ2-1; the match to TRBD1 covers 7 bases. With V trimmed by 3 bases and J by 3 bases, 8 bases remained unmatched. This CDR3 is built from 16 residues. Germline V gene sequence: CDR1 MNHEY, CDR2 SMNVEV (reference sequence). For the CDR3, the DNA is TGTGCCAGCAGTTTCTCACGGGACAGACTCTACAATGAGCAGTTCTTC. It yields the protein CASSFSRDRLYNEQFF.

This clone has a handful of counts. The V gene is TRBV9, the J gene TRBJ1-3; TRBD1 might be the D (6 bases). Germline CDR1 and CDR2: SGDLS and YYNGEE. V lost 0 bases to trimming and J lost 2 bases, with 12 bases between them. There are 16 residues in the CDR3. This chain's CDR3 is CASSVGGGEAGNTIYF. CDR3 sequence (DNA): TGTGCCAGCAGCGTAGGTGGGGGCGAAGCTGGAAACACCATATATTTT.

The CDR3 DNA reads as TGTGCCAGCAGCTTAGGAGCGGGGGGCATCAATGAGCAGTTCTTC. This codes for CASSLGAGGINEQFF. The rearrangement joins TRBV7-9 to TRBJ2-1; TRBD2 agrees at 9 bases. Per germline, CDR1 SEHNR and CDR2 FQNEAQ (reference sequence). This CDR3 has 15 amino acids. Trimming took 1 base from V and 6 from J; bases not matched to a gene: 4.